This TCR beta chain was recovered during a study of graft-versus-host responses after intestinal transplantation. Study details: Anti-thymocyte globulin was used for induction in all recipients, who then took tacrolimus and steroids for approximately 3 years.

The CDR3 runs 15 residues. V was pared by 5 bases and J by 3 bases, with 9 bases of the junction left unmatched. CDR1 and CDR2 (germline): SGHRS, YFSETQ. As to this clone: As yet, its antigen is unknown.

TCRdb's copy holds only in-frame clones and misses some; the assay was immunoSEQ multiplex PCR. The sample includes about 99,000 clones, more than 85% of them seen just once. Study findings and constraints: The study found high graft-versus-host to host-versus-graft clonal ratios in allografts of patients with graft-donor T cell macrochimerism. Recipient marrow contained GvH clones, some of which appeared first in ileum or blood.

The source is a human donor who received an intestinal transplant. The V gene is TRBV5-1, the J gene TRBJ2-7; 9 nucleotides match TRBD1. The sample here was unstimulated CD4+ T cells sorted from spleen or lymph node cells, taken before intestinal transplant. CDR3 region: CASRNTDRGLYEQYF. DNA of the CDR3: TGCGCCAGCAGAAACACGGACAGGGGACTCTACGAGCAGTACTTC.